These 29 T cell receptor beta chains were sequenced from one sample in a study of shared clonotypes between healthy human individuals. Libraries were prepared by immunoSEQ multiplex PCR; TCRdb keeps only in-frame clonotypes and omits some of them. This table has about 1 million clones, roughly 70% appearing once. The sample was memory CD4+ T cells sorted from blood. The sample's subset: CD45RA-negative fraction. All receptors come from a man between 18 and 35 years old in good health.

The gene calls are TRBV5-1 and TRBJ2-6; 9 bases are shared with TRBD1. CDR1 is SGHRS and CDR2 is YFSETQ in the germline V gene. The CDR3 has 18 residues. Losses at the gene ends were 4 bases for V and 2 bases for J; bases not matched to a gene: 10. CDR3 amino acids: CASSVSPGQGTGANVLTF. The CDR3 bases are TGCGCCAGCAGCGTCTCCCCGGGACAGGGAACTGGGGCCAACGTCCTGACTTTC.

The chain employs TRBV9 and TRBJ2-5; no clear D. The ends were cut back, 3 bases at V and 1 base at J, with 16 bases in the middle. Germline values: CDR1 SGDLS, CDR2 YYNGEE. The CDR3 runs to 16 residues. In DNA, the CDR3 is TGTGCCAGCAGCGCCCTCTTGGGGTTTACCCAAGAGACCCAGTACTTC. Translation gives CASSALLGFTQETQYF. Filled out from reference TRBV9 and TRBJ2-5, the complete variable domain reads DSGVTQTPKHLITATGQRVTLRCSPRSGDLSVYWYQQSLDQGLQFLIQYYNGEERAKGNILERFSAQQFPDLHSELNLSSLELGDSALYFCASSALLGFTQETQYFGPGTRLLVL.

The chain combines TRBV30 with TRBJ2-5, with no clear D. CDR3 size: 14 residues. V lost 6 bases to trimming and J lost 4 bases, with 18 bases between them. The V gene's germline CDR1 is GTSNPN and CDR2 SVGIG (reference sequence). The CDR3 spells CACRPRTVLETQYF. CDR3 sequence (DNA): TGTGCCTGCAGGCCTCGGACGGTTTTAGAGACCCAGTACTTC.

For the CDR3, the DNA is TGTGCCAGCAGTGGGTCCCCCGGGACAGGGGTCGGGCCCAGTCAGCCCCAGCATTTT. Translation gives CASSGSPGTGVGPSQPQHF. The J gene is TRBJ1-5, the V gene TRBV6-1, with 10 positions matching TRBD1. Losses at the gene ends were 4 bases for V and 6 bases for J; bases not matched to a gene: 18. Germline lookup yields CDR1 MNHNS and CDR2 SASEGT. There are 19 residues in the CDR3.

This clone was observed once. The chain carries TRBV5-1 and TRBJ2-5; TRBD2 matches at 9 bases. V shed 3 bases, J shed 5 bases, and the junction held 5 bases outside the gene matches. The CDR3 consists of 14 residues. The germline gives CDR1 SGHRS, CDR2 YFSETQ. DNA of the CDR3: TGCGCCAGCAGCTGGATAGCGGGAGATGAGACCCAGTACTTC. As protein: CASSWIAGDETQYF.

The chain joins TRBV7-9 to TRBJ2-1; D is possibly TRBD1 or TRBD2 (5 bases each). V dropped 5 bases and J dropped 6 bases, with 17 bases sitting between them. The germline V gene encodes CDR1 SEHNR and CDR2 FQNEAQ (reference sequence). The CDR3 contains 15 residues. CDR3 sequence: CASSVTGTTSNEQFF. In nucleotides, the CDR3 is TGTGCCAGCAGCGTTACCGGGACCACCTCCAATGAGCAGTTCTTC.

There are a few counts of this clone. The chain recombines TRBV5-6 with TRBJ2-2; no firm D call. Trimming pared 0 bases from V and 3 bases from J, leaving 3 bases between. Per the germline V gene, CDR1 is SGHDT and CDR2 is YYEEEE. The CDR3 length is 13 residues. CDR3 sequence (DNA): TGTGCCAGCAGCTTGGCCCACACCGGGGAGCTGTTTTTT. This encodes CASSLAHTGELFF.

The chain combines TRBV7-2 with TRBJ1-3; the D is unclear. The CDR3 is 15 residues long. V gave up 5 bases and J gave up 2 bases, with 13 bases separating them. Germline V CDR1 and CDR2: SGHTA, FQGNSA. The CDR3 sequence: CASSLSLGTGNTIYF. CDR3 in DNA: TGTGCCAGCAGCCTTTCGTTGGGGACTGGAAACACCATATATTTT.

The CDR3 coding sequence is TGTGCCAGTAGTACCAACACCTTCACAGATACGCAGTATTTT. It specifies CASSTNTFTDTQYF. The rearrangement links TRBV19 to TRBJ2-3, with D uncertain. V dropped 4 bases and J dropped 2 bases, with 10 bases sitting between them. Germline V gene data show CDR1 as LNHDA and CDR2 as SQIVND (reference sequence). The CDR3 has 14 amino acids.

For this clone: Other DNA sequences in the same sample also yield this CDR3. This sequence joins TRBV2 and TRBJ2-5; D is perhaps TRBD1 (5 bases). V shed 7 bases and J shed 2 bases, with 8 bases lying between them. The CDR3 has 12 amino acids. CDR1 and CDR2 (germline): SNHLY, FYNNEI. Written as DNA, the CDR3 is TGTGCCAGCAAACAGGAACAAGAGACCCAGTACTTC. Translation gives CASKQEQETQYF.

The chain couples TRBV7-2 to TRBJ1-2; D not resolved. Germline lookup yields CDR1 SGHTA and CDR2 FQGNSA. The CDR3 is 12 amino acids. V lost 3 bases, J lost 4 bases, and 6 bases lay in between. The CDR3 here is CASSLGFYGYTF. CDR3 nucleotides: TGTGCCAGCAGCTTGGGGTTCTATGGCTACACCTTC.

About this clone: In the same sample, other DNA sequences code for this CDR3. The V and J genes are TRBV28 and TRBJ1-6; 8 nucleotides agree with TRBD1. J lost 9 bases, V lost 5 bases, and 12 bases had no gene match. CDR3 length: 16 residues. Germline V gives CDR1 MDHEN, CDR2 SYDVKM. CDR3 in amino acids: CASSGAAAGGGSPLHF. The CDR3 DNA reads as TGTGCCAGCAGTGGGGCCGCGGCAGGGGGCGGTTCACCCCTCCACTTT.

The J gene is TRBJ1-1, the V gene TRBV5-4; D gene uncertain. Germline loops: CDR1 SGHNT, CDR2 YYREEE (reference sequence). Trimming pared 1 base from V and 1 base from J, leaving 14 bases between. The CDR3 has 16 amino acids. The CDR3: CASSLKRGLENTEAFF. The DNA of the CDR3 is TGTGCCAGCAGCTTGAAGCGGGGTTTGGAGAACACTGAAGCTTTCTTT. Full variable domain (remainder filled in from reference TRBV5-4 and TRBJ1-1): ETGVTQSPTHLIKTRGQQVTLRCSSQSGHNTVSWYQQALGQGPQFIFQYYREEENGRGNFPPRFSGLQFPNYSSELNVNALELDDSALYLCASSLKRGLENTEAFFGQGTRLTVV.

The rearrangement links TRBV29-1 to TRBJ2-2; D is ambiguous. The germline V gene has CDR1 SQVTM and CDR2 ANQGSEA. The CDR3 spans 12 residues. The V end was cut by 4 bases, the J end by 4 bases, with 7 bases between. CDR3 sequence reads: CSVGLFTGELFF. CDR3 bases: TGCAGCGTTGGGCTATTCACCGGGGAGCTGTTTTTT.

This clone was counted a single time. The rearrangement uses TRBV5-1 and TRBJ2-2; D is perhaps TRBD2 (6 bases). The CDR3 has 16 residues. The ends were cut back, 4 bases at V and 5 bases at J, with 18 bases in the middle. The germline gives CDR1 SGHRS, CDR2 YFSETQ. The CDR3 region is CASSKRTITGTGELFF. As DNA, the CDR3 is TGCGCCAGCAGCAAGAGGACTATCACCGGAACCGGGGAGCTGTTTTTT.

The rearrangement uses TRBV27 and TRBJ1-4; D ambiguous. With 11 bases removed from V and 0 bases from J, the gap between germline ends came to 13 bases. This CDR3 is 14 amino acids long. Germline CDR1 and CDR2: MNHEY and SMNVEV (reference sequence). The CDR3 nucleotides read TGTGCCCCCACCGGCCCCTCAACTAATGAAAAACTGTTTTTT. Protein: CAPTGPSTNEKLFF.

This clone was seen a single time. This chain uses TRBV5-1 with TRBJ2-2; D call uncertain. V lost 4 bases to trimming and J lost 1 base, with 8 bases between them. CDR3 length equals 14 residues. The germline gives CDR1 SGHRS, CDR2 YFSETQ. CDR3 nucleotides: TGCGCCAGCAGCATCTTAGGGAACACCGGGGAGCTGTTTTTT. Protein sequence: CASSILGNTGELFF.

The chain has TRBV7-3 and TRBJ2-2; D is unresolved. Germline values: CDR1 SGHTA, CDR2 FQGTGA. The CDR3 consists of 12 residues. V gave up 4 bases and J gave up 5 bases, with 5 bases separating them. CDR3 sequence reads: CASSSTTGELFF. In nucleotides, the CDR3 is TGTGCCAGCAGCTCCACGACCGGGGAGCTGTTTTTT.

On this clone: Within the sample, other DNA sequences also encode this same CDR3. The rearrangement joins TRBV18 to TRBJ2-3; 7 positions match TRBD2. The CDR3 contains 15 residues. With 1 base clipped from V and 0 bases from J, the junction kept 1 base outside the gene matches. Germline V gene data show CDR1 as KGHSH and CDR2 as LQKENI. The CDR3 DNA is TGTGCCAGCTCACCACTGGGAGGGAGCACAGATACGCAGTATTTT. Translated: CASSPLGGSTDTQYF.

This clone was detected a few times. The rearrangement joins TRBV10-3 to TRBJ1-1; D gene unclear. Germline V gives CDR1 ENHRY, CDR2 SYGVKD. The CDR3 totals 13 residues. The V gene lost 11 bases and the J gene lost 0 bases, with 13 bases spanning the gap. CDR3 residues: CAANTGMNTEAFF. In DNA, the CDR3 is TGTGCCGCTAATACCGGGATGAACACTGAAGCTTTCTTT.

Concerning this clone itself: Being one base from a much bigger clone, this may be a read error. The chain carries TRBV2 and TRBJ1-2, with D hard to call. Germline V gene data show CDR1 as SNHLY and CDR2 as FYNNEI. Between the trimmed V and J ends, which lost 1 base and 0 bases, there was a span of 3 bases. The CDR3 runs to 13 residues. The DNA of the CDR3 is TGTGCCAGCAGTGAAGGATCTAACTATGGCTACACCTTC. This gives the protein CASSEGSNYGYTF. Variable domain in full (rest from reference TRBV2 and TRBJ1-2): EPEVTQTPSHQVTQMGQEVILRCVPISNHLYFYWYRQILGQKVEFLVSFYNNEISEKSEIFDDQFSVERPDGSNFTLKIRSTKLEDSAMYFCASSEGSNYGYTFGSGTRLTVV.

The gene calls are TRBV10-1 and TRBJ1-5, with 7 bases identical to TRBD1. Germline CDR1 is WNHNN and CDR2 is SYGVQD (reference sequence). V shed 0 bases and J 2 bases; nucleotides not matched to a gene: 4. The CDR3 length is 16 residues. In DNA, the CDR3 is TGCGCCAGCAGTGAGTCGACAGGGAGAGGCAATCAGCCCCAGCATTTT. This encodes CASSESTGRGNQPQHF.

The chain has TRBV5-4 and TRBJ1-2; TRBD1 matches 11 bases. Germline CDR1 and CDR2: SGHNT and YYREEE (reference sequence). This CDR3 has 16 residues. Germline trimming cut 3 bases from V and 6 bases from J; bases unmatched to any gene: 10. The CDR3 coding sequence is TGTGCCAGCAGCTCAACCGCCGGGACAGGGGGACATGGCTACACCTTC. This encodes CASSSTAGTGGHGYTF.

This clone was observed at least ten times. This chain joins TRBV4-1 and TRBJ2-3, with D possibly matching TRBD1 (6 bases). The CDR3 has 16 residues. From germline, CDR1 is MGHRA and CDR2 YSYEKL. Trimming left V 0 bases short and J 6 bases short, with 16 bases between. CDR3 DNA: TGCGCCAGCAGCCAAGAGACAGGTGGGGCTAGCGATACGCAGTATTTT. Its protein product is CASSQETGGASDTQYF.

As for this clone: The sample holds other DNA sequences that translate to the same CDR3. The V and J genes are TRBV6-6 and TRBJ2-7; D may be TRBD2 (6 bases). CDR1 MNHNY and CDR2 SVGAGI come from the germline V gene (reference sequence). The length of the CDR3 is 12 residues. The V end lost 7 bases, the J end lost 7 bases, and 14 bases lay between the germline ends. The CDR3 reads CASTSPAGEQYF. For the CDR3, the DNA is TGTGCCAGCACATCCCCGGCGGGGGAGCAGTACTTC.

The gene calls are TRBV11-2 and TRBJ2-1; 11 bases agree with TRBD2. Germline assignment: CDR1 SGHAT and CDR2 FQNNGV. The CDR3 consists of 16 residues. Germline trimming cut 4 bases from V and 8 bases from J; bases unmatched to any gene: 10. The CDR3 here is CASSSIAGGPWDEQFF. In DNA form, the CDR3 reads TGTGCCAGCAGCTCTATAGCGGGAGGGCCGTGGGATGAGCAGTTCTTC.

The chain is built from TRBV11-2 and TRBJ2-7; 8 bases fit TRBD2. Germline CDR1 and CDR2: SGHAT and FQNNGV. The CDR3 consists of 15 residues. The J segment lost 0 bases and the V segment lost 6 bases, leaving 7 bases of the junction unmatched. This chain's CDR3 is CASRPTSGPSYEQYF. The CDR3 DNA reads TGTGCCAGCAGGCCTACTAGCGGACCCTCCTACGAGCAGTACTTC. The variable domain in full, with the rest retrieved from reference TRBV11-2 and TRBJ2-7, is EAGVAQSPRYKIIEKRQSVAFWCNPISGHATLYWYQQILGQGPKLLIQFQNNGVVDDSQLPKDRFSAERLKGVDSTLKIQPAKLEDSAVYLCASRPTSGPSYEQYFGPGTRLTVT.

This chain connects TRBV28 to TRBJ1-1; the match to TRBD1 covers 9 bases. J gave up 11 bases and V 3 bases, and 10 bases lay outside the gene matches. The CDR3 extends over 14 amino acids. Germline assignment: CDR1 MDHEN and CDR2 SYDVKM. The CDR3 loop reads CASSLKGQGGKAFF. The CDR3 coding sequence is TGTGCCAGCAGTTTGAAGGGACAGGGAGGCAAGGCTTTCTTT.

The chain recombines TRBV6-5 with TRBJ2-1; 8 bases line up with TRBD1. Germline-derived CDR1 and CDR2 are MNHEY and SVGAGI. The CDR3 loop spans 15 amino acids. V was clipped by 1 base and J by 2 bases; unmatched bases: 1. Here the CDR3 DNA reads TGTGCCAGCAGTTACTTGGGACAGGCCTACAATGAGCAGTTCTTC. It is translated as CASSYLGQAYNEQFF.